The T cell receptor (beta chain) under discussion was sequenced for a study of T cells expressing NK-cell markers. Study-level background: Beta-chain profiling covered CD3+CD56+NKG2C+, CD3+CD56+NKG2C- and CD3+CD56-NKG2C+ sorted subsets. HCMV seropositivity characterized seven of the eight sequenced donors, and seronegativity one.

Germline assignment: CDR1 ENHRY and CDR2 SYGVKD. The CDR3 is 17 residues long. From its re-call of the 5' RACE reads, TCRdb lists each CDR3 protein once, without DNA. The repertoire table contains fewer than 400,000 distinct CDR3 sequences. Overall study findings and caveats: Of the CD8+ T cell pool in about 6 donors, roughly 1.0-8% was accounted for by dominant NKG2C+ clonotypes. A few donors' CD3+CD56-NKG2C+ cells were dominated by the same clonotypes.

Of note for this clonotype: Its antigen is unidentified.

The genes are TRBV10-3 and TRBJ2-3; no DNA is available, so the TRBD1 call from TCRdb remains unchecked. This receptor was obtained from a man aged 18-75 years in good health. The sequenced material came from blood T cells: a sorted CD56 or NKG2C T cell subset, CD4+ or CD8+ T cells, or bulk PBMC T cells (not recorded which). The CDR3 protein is CAISGSDGTGVGDTQYF.